One and the same sample provided the 18 T cell receptor beta chains below, sequenced in a study of PD-1 blockade in classical Hodgkin lymphoma. Profiled with immunoSEQ multiplex PCR; TCRdb holds only in-frame clones, not every one. The sample lists 28,000 or so clones, around three quarters occurring once. Time point indicated: cycle 4 day 1 (C4D1), after 5 to 7 weeks of nivolumab. Following autologous stem cell transplantation, relapse occurred in every patient, and exposure to brentuximab vedotin varied. Here the sequenced sample was peripheral blood mononuclear cells (PBMCs), taken before the fourth cycle of nivolumab. The receptors shown here come from a human donor with classical Hodgkin lymphoma.

The V call is TRBV5-1, the J call TRBJ1-1, with D tentatively TRBD1 (6 bases). Per the germline V gene, CDR1 is SGHRS and CDR2 is YFSETQ. Between the trimmed V and J ends, which lost 3 bases and 1 base, there was a span of 7 bases. The CDR3 length is 13 residues. Here the CDR3 reads CASSSGQNTEAFF. CDR3 sequence (DNA): TGCGCCAGCAGCTCGGGACAGAACACTGAAGCTTTCTTT. Complete variable domain (other parts from reference TRBV5-1 and TRBJ1-1): KAGVTQTPRYLIKTRGQQVTLSCSPISGHRSVSWYQQTPGQGLQFLFEYFSETQRNKGNFPGRFSGRQFSNSRSEMNVSTLELGDSALYLCASSSGQNTEAFFGQGTRLTVV.

This chain joins TRBV18 and TRBJ2-1; TRBD2 aligns across 11 bases. V dropped 3 bases and J dropped 5; count of bases not matched to a gene: 6. The V gene's germline CDR1 is KGHSH and CDR2 LQKENI. This CDR3 is 16 amino acids long. The CDR3 DNA reads TGTGCCAGCTCACCGGTGCGACTAGCGGGGAACAATGAGCAGTTCTTC. Translated: CASSPVRLAGNNEQFF.

V and J are TRBV6-5 and TRBJ2-7, with 7 bases lining up with TRBD1. After removal of 2 bases from V and 3 bases from J, the junction contained 4 bases not matched to a gene. This CDR3 is 14 amino acids long. Germline CDR1 and CDR2: MNHEY and SVGAGI. In DNA form, the CDR3 reads TGTGCCAGCAGTTACGTTGCAGGGGGCTACGAGCAGTACTTC. Translating it yields CASSYVAGGYEQYF.

V is TRBV5-1 and J is TRBJ1-2; 7 nucleotides agree with TRBD1. Per germline, CDR1 SGHRS and CDR2 YFSETQ. The CDR3 length is 15 residues. The junction had 8 bases not matched to a gene; V was cut back by 2 bases and J by 4 bases. This CDR3 reads CASSFHQTGSYGYTF. CDR3 bases: TGCGCCAGCAGCTTTCACCAGACAGGGTCCTATGGCTACACCTTC.

CDR3 in amino acids: CASSFERGGKKTQYF. CDR3 sequence (DNA): TGTGCCAGCAGTTTTGAAAGGGGGGGCAAGAAGACCCAGTACTTC. The J gene is TRBJ2-5, the V gene TRBV28; the D gene is possibly TRBD2 (7 bases). The ends were cut back, 3 bases at V and 6 bases at J, with 17 bases in the middle. CDR1 is MDHEN, CDR2 SYDVKM, per germline. The CDR3 contains 15 residues.

The chain carries TRBV29-1 and TRBJ2-5; possible D gene TRBD2, 6 bases. Germline CDR1 reads SQVTM; CDR2 reads ANQGSEA. Trimming took 3 bases from V and 5 from J, leaving 10 bases between them. This CDR3 region has 12 residues. As DNA, the CDR3 is TGCAGCGTTGATCGGGCGGGGGAGACCCAGTACTTC. Amino acids: CSVDRAGETQYF.

V usage is TRBV4-1 and J usage is TRBJ2-7; TRBD2 matches at 7 bases. The CDR3 has 18 residues. J lost 3 bases, V lost 0 bases, and 14 bases had no gene match. In germline, CDR1 is MGHRA, CDR2 YSYEKL. DNA for the CDR3: TGCGCCAGCAGCCAAGATGACTCGGCTCTAGCGGAGGGCTACGAGCAGTACTTC. Amino acid sequence: CASSQDDSALAEGYEQYF.

V usage is TRBV5-1 and J usage is TRBJ2-7; D is perhaps TRBD1 (5 bases). The V gene's germline CDR1 is SGHRS and CDR2 YFSETQ. The CDR3 is 14 residues long. Trimming removed 1 base from V and 2 bases from J, with 10 bases in between. The CDR3: CASSLRAGTYEQYF. The CDR3 DNA reads as TGCGCCAGCAGCTTGAGGGCAGGGACCTACGAGCAGTACTTC. The full variable domain, in which reference TRBV5-1 and TRBJ2-7 provide the parts outside the CDR3, is KAGVTQTPRYLIKTRGQQVTLSCSPISGHRSVSWYQQTPGQGLQFLFEYFSETQRNKGNFPGRFSGRQFSNSRSEMNVSTLELGDSALYLCASSLRAGTYEQYFGPGTRLTVT.

The V gene is TRBV21-1, the J gene TRBJ2-7; the DNA was not used to check the table's D call, TRBD2. TRBV21-1 is reported as a pseudogene. The CDR3 consists of 18 residues. The CDR3 nucleotides are TGTGCCAGCAGCAAAGGTAGAACTAGCGGGAGTTTGGGCTACGAGCAGTACTTC. It yields the protein CASSKGRTSGSLGYEQYF.

CDR3 region: CAISESIAGGQSDTQYF. The DNA of the CDR3 is TGTGCCATCAGTGAGTCGATAGCGGGAGGGCAATCAGATACGCAGTATTTT. The chain links TRBV10-3 to TRBJ2-3; the match to TRBD2 covers 11 bases. V lost 0 bases to trimming and J lost 4 bases; unmatched junction nucleotides: 6. The length of the CDR3 is 17 residues. Germline CDR1 ENHRY, CDR2 SYGVKD.

The V gene is TRBV5-1, the J gene TRBJ2-5; D remains ambiguous. This CDR3 region has 13 residues. V lost 0 bases to trimming and J lost 1 base, with 4 bases between them. Germline CDR1 reads SGHRS; CDR2 reads YFSETQ. The CDR3 DNA follows: TGCGCCAGCAGCTTGGTTGGCCAAGAGACCCAGTACTTC. Its protein product is CASSLVGQETQYF.

The chain recombines TRBV11-2 with TRBJ2-7; 9 positions match TRBD2. The length of the CDR3 is 14 residues. V was clipped by 5 bases and J by 4 bases; unmatched bases: 6. Per germline, CDR1 SGHAT and CDR2 FQNNGV. The CDR3 region has the DNA TGTGCCAGCAGCCATAGCGGGAGATCTTACGAGCAGTACTTC. It specifies CASSHSGRSYEQYF.

The chain carries TRBV2 and TRBJ1-1; 9 nucleotides align to TRBD1. Losses at the gene ends were 7 bases for V and 6 bases for J; bases not matched to a gene: 3. CDR1 SNHLY and CDR2 FYNNEI come from the germline V gene. CDR3 size: 12 residues. The CDR3 DNA sequence: TGTGCCAGCAAGAGGACAGGGGCTGAAGCTTTCTTT. Translation: CASKRTGAEAFF.

This chain connects TRBV30 to TRBJ2-1, with 9 nucleotides matching TRBD2. The ends lost 4 bases at V and 7 bases at J; junction bases unmatched: 8. Germline loops: CDR1 GTSNPN, CDR2 SVGIG (reference sequence). This CDR3 spans 14 amino acids. The CDR3 loop reads CAWTRGRVSNEQFF. For the CDR3, the DNA is TGTGCCTGGACCCGCGGGAGGGTTTCAAATGAGCAGTTCTTC.

CDR3 protein: CASSSLAGLAGEAEQFF. The CDR3 region has the DNA TGTGCCAGCAGTTCCCTTGCGGGACTAGCGGGAGAGGCTGAGCAGTTCTTC. The V call is TRBV27, the J call TRBJ2-1, with 14 bases lining up with TRBD2. Germline V gene data show CDR1 as MNHEY and CDR2 as SMNVEV (reference sequence). J gave up 9 bases and V 4 bases, and 11 bases lay outside the gene matches. The CDR3 totals 17 residues.

The rearrangement uses TRBV5-1 and TRBJ1-1; perhaps TRBD1 as D (5 bases). V was pared by 0 bases and J by 1 base, with 7 bases between. Germline V gene lookup returns CDR1 SGHRS and CDR2 YFSETQ. The CDR3 length is 14 residues. The CDR3 region is CASSLAGKNTEAFF. The DNA for the CDR3 is TGCGCCAGCAGCTTGGCAGGGAAGAACACTGAAGCTTTCTTT. The variable domain in full, completed from reference TRBV5-1 and TRBJ1-1, reads KAGVTQTPRYLIKTRGQQVTLSCSPISGHRSVSWYQQTPGQGLQFLFEYFSETQRNKGNFPGRFSGRQFSNSRSEMNVSTLELGDSALYLCASSLAGKNTEAFFGQGTRLTVV.

This chain uses TRBV6-5 with TRBJ1-5, with D perhaps TRBD1 (6 bases). The germline V and J ends were trimmed by 6 bases and 2 bases, with 14 bases remaining between them. Looked up from germline, CDR1 is MNHEY and CDR2 is SVGAGI. There are 15 residues in the CDR3. The CDR3 here is CASRGTRNGNQPQHF. CDR3 coding DNA: TGTGCCAGCAGGGGGACACGAAACGGCAATCAGCCCCAGCATTTT.

The chain uses TRBV5-4 and TRBJ2-1; the match to TRBD2 covers 7 bases. The germline gives CDR1 SGHNT, CDR2 YYREEE (reference sequence). CDR3 length: 15 amino acids. Germline trimming cut 0 bases from V and 6 bases from J; bases unmatched to any gene: 6. CDR3 in DNA: TGTGCCAGCAGCTTGGAACTAGCGAAGACCAATGAGCAGTTCTTC. Its translation: CASSLELAKTNEQFF.